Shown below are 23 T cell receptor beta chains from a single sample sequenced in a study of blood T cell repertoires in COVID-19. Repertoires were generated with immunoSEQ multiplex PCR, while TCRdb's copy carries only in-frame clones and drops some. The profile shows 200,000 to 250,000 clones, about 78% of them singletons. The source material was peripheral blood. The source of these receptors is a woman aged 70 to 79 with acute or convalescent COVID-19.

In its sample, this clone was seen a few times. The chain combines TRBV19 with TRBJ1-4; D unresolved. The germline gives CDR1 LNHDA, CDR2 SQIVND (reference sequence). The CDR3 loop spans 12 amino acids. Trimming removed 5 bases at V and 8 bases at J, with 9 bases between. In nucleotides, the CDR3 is TGTGCCAGTAGTTCGGCGGGGGAAAAACTGTTTTTT. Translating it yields CASSSAGEKLFF.

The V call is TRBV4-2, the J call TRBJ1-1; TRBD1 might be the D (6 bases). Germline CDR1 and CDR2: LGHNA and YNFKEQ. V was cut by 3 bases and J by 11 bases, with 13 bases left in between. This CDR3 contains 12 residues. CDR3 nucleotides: TGTGCCAGCAGCCAGGACACAGGGTTGGCTTTCTTT. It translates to CASSQDTGLAFF.

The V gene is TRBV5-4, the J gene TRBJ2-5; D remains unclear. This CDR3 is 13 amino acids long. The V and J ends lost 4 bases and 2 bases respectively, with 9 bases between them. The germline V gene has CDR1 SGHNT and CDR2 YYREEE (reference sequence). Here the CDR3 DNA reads TGTGCCAGCAGCCAGAACACACAAGAGACCCAGTACTTC. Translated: CASSQNTQETQYF.

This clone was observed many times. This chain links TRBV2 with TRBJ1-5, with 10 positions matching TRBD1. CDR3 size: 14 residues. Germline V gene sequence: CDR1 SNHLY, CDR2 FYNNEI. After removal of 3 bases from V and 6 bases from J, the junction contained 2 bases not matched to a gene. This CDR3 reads CASSEGQGTQPQHF. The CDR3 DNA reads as TGTGCCAGCAGTGAGGGACAGGGGACTCAGCCCCAGCATTTT.

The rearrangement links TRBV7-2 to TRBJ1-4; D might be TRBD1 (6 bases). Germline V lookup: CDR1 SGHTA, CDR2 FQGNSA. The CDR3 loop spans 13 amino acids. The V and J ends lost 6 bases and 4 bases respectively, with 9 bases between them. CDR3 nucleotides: TGTGCCAGCAGTGGACAGTTTAATGAAAAACTGTTTTTT. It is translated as CASSGQFNEKLFF.

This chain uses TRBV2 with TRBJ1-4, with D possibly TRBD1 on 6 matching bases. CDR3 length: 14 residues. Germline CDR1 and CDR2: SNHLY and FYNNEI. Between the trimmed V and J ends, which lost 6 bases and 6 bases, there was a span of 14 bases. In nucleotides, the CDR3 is TGTGCCAGCAGCTGGACAGCCCCGGATGAAAAACTGTTTTTT. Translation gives CASSWTAPDEKLFF.

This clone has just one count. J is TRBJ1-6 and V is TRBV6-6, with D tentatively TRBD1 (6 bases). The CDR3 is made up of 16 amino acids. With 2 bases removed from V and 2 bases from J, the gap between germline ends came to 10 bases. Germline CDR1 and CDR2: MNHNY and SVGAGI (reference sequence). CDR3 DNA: TGTGCCAGCAGTTACACCACAGGGACCTATAATTCACCCCTCCACTTT. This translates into CASSYTTGTYNSPLHF.

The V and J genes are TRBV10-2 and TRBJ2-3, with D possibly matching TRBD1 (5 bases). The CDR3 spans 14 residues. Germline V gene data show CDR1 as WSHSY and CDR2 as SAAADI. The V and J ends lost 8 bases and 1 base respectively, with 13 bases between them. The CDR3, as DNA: TGCGCCAGCTATGTGGGGCTACGCACAGATACGCAGTATTTT. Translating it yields CASYVGLRTDTQYF.

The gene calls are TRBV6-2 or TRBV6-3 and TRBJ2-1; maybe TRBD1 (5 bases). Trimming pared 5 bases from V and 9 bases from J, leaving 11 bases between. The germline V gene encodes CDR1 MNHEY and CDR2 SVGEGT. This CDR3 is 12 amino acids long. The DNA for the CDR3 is TGTGCCAGCAGTAGATCAGGGTTTGAGCAGTTCTTC. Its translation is CASSRSGFEQFF.

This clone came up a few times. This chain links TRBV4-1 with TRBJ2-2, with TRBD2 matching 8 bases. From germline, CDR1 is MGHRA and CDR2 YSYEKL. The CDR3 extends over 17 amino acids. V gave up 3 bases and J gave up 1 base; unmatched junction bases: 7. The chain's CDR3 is CASSQVGLAGNTGELFF. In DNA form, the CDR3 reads TGCGCCAGCAGCCAGGTCGGGCTAGCGGGGAACACCGGGGAGCTGTTTTTT.

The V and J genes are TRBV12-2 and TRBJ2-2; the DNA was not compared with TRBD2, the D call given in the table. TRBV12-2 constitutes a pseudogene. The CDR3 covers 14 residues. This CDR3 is CASRLGLAAGELFF. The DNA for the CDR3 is TGTGCAAGTCGCTTAGGTCTAGCCGCCGGGGAGCTGTTTTTT.

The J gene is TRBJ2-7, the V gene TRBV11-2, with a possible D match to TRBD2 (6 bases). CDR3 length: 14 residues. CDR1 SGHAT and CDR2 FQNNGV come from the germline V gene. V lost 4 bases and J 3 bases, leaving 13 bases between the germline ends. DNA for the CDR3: TGTGCCAGCAGCTCGGGACTCGACAGCTACGAGCAGTACGTC. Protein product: CASSSGLDSYEQYV.

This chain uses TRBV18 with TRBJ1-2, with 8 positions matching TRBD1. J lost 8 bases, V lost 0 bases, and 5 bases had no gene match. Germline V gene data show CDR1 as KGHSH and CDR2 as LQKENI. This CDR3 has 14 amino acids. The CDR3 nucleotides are TGTGCCAGCTCACCACCCGACAGGGGAAGAGGCTACACCTTC. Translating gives CASSPPDRGRGYTF.

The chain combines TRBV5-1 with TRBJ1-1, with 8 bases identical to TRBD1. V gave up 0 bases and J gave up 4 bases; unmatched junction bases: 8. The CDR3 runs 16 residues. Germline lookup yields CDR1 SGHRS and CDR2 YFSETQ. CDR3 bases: TGCGCCAGCAGCTTGGAGGCAGGGGGCGCGTCCACTGAAGCTTTCTTT. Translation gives CASSLEAGGASTEAFF. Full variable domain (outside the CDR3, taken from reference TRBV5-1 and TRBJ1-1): KAGVTQTPRYLIKTRGQQVTLSCSPISGHRSVSWYQQTPGQGLQFLFEYFSETQRNKGNFPGRFSGRQFSNSRSEMNVSTLELGDSALYLCASSLEAGGASTEAFFGQGTRLTVV.

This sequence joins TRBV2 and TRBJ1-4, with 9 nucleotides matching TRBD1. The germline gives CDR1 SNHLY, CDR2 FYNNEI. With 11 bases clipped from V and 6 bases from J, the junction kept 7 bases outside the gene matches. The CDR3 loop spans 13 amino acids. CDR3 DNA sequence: TGTGCCGGGGGACAGGGAACGGATGAAAAACTGTTTTTT. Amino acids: CAGGQGTDEKLFF.

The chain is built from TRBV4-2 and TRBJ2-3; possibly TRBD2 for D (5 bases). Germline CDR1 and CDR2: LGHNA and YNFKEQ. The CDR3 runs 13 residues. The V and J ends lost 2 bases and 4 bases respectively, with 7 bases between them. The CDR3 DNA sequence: TGTGCCAGCAGCCAAACGGGGTCAGATACGCAGTATTTT. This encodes CASSQTGSDTQYF.

In nucleotides, the CDR3 is TGTGCCAGCAGTGAGAAAGCGGGGGTTCCAGATACGCAGTATTTT. It is translated as CASSEKAGVPDTQYF. The V call is TRBV6-4, the J call TRBJ2-3; 8 nucleotides agree with TRBD2. The CDR3 totals 15 residues. Germline V CDR1 and CDR2: MRHNA, SNTAGT. Trimming cost V 3 bases and J 4 bases; bases outside gene matches: 6.

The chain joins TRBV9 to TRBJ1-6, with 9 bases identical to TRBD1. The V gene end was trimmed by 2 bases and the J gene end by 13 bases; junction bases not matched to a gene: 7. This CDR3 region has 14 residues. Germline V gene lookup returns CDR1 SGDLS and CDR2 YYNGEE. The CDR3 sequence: CASSVGDRDPPLHF. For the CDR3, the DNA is TGTGCCAGCAGCGTGGGGGACAGGGATCCCCCCCTCCACTTT.

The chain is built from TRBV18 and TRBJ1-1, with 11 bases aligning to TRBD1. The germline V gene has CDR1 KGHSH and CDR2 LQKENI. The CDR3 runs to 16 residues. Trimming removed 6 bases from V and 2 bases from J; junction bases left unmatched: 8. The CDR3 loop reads CASSRGQGDANTEAFF. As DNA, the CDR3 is TGTGCCAGCTCCAGGGGACAGGGGGACGCTAACACTGAAGCTTTCTTT.

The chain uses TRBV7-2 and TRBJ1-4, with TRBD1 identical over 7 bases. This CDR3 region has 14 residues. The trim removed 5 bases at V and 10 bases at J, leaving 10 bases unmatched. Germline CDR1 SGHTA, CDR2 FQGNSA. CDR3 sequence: CASSPRQGEGKLFF. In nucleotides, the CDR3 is TGTGCCAGCAGCCCCCGACAGGGTGAGGGAAAACTGTTTTTT.

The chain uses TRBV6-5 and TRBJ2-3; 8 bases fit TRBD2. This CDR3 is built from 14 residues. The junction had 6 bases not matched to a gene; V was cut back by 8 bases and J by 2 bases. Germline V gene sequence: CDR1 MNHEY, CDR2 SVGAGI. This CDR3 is CASGRTSSTDTQYF. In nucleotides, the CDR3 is TGTGCCAGCGGTCGGACTAGCTCCACAGATACGCAGTATTTT.

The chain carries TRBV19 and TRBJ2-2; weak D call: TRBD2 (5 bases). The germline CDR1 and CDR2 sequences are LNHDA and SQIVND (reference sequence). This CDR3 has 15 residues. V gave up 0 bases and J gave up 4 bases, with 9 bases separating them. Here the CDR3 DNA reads TGTGCCAGTAGTATAGATAACGGGATCACCGGGGAGCTGTTTTTT. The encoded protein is CASSIDNGITGELFF.

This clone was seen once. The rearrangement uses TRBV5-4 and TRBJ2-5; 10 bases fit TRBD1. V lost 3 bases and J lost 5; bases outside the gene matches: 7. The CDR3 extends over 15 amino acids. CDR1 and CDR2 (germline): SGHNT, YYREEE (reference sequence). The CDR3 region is CASSSGDRGRETQYF. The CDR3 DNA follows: TGTGCCAGCAGCTCGGGCGACAGGGGGCGGGAGACCCAGTACTTC.